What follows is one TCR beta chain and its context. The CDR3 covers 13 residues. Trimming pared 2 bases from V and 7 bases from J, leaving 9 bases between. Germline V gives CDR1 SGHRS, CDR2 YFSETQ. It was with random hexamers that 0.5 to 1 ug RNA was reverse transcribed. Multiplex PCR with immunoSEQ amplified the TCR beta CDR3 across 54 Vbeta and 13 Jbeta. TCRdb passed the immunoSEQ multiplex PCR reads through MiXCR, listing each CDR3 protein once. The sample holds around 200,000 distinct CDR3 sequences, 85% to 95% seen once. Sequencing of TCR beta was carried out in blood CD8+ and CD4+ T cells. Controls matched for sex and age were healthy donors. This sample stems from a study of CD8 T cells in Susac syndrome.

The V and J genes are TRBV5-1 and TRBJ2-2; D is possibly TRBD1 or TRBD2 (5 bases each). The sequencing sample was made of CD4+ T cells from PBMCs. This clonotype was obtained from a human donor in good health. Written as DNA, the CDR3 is TGCGCCAGCAGCTTACAGGAGGACGGGGAGCTGTTTTTT. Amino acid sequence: CASSLQEDGELFF.